One sample yielded the 22 T cell receptor beta chains listed below, sequenced in a study of shared clonotypes between healthy human individuals. Assay used: immunoSEQ multiplex PCR; TCRdb lists only in-frame clones, some missing. The table records 1,500,000 or so clones, roughly 95% of them present only once. The sample consisted of naive CD4+ T cells sorted from blood. Subset: CD45RA+ positively selected. The receptors here all came from a young man in good health.

This chain connects TRBV5-1 to TRBJ2-1, with D unresolved. Germline loops: CDR1 SGHRS, CDR2 YFSETQ. Trimming removed 0 bases at V and 7 bases at J, with 11 bases between. This CDR3 contains 14 residues. CDR3 sequence: CASSLATVRNEQFF. CDR3 sequence (DNA): TGCGCCAGCAGCTTGGCCACCGTTAGAAATGAGCAGTTCTTC.

V usage is TRBV29-1 and J usage is TRBJ2-7, with D possibly being TRBD1 (5 bases). CDR3 length: 15 residues. Trimming cost V 4 bases and J 3 bases, with 19 bases left between them. Germline CDR1 is SQVTM and CDR2 is ANQGSEA. CDR3 amino acids: CSVAPVQGGDYEQYF. DNA of the CDR3: TGCAGCGTTGCCCCTGTCCAGGGTGGGGACTACGAGCAGTACTTC.

To note about this clone: The same CDR3 arises from other DNA sequences in this sample as well. The genes are TRBV7-9 and TRBJ1-2; no clear D. Germline V gene data show CDR1 as SEHNR and CDR2 as FQNEAQ (reference sequence). V lost 0 bases and J 4 bases, leaving 9 bases between the germline ends. CDR3 length equals 14 residues. The CDR3 coding sequence is TGTGCCAGCAGCTTAGCTCGGGGTAGCTATGGCTACACCTTC. Amino acids: CASSLARGSYGYTF.

This sequence joins TRBV11-3 and TRBJ2-2; D gene uncertain. The germline V gene has CDR1 SGHNT and CDR2 YENEEA. Deletions cut 2 bases from V and 4 bases from J, with 5 bases between. CDR3 length: 13 residues. The CDR3 nucleotides are TGTGCCAGCAGCTTATTTCTCACCGGGGAGCTGTTTTTT. It encodes CASSLFLTGELFF.

The chain is built from TRBV9 and TRBJ2-1, with TRBD2 as a possible D gene (6 bases). Germline V gives CDR1 SGDLS, CDR2 YYNGEE. V lost 0 bases to trimming and J lost 14 bases, with 15 bases between them. The CDR3 covers 13 residues. The CDR3 DNA reads as TGTGCCAGCAGCGTAGTTGGGACTCCCAGAGAGTTCTTC. Residues: CASSVVGTPREFF.

In this sample, this clone turned up a few times. The chain links TRBV6-1 to TRBJ1-1, with D hard to call. The germline gives CDR1 MNHNS, CDR2 SASEGT. V shed 7 bases and J shed 3 bases, with 9 bases lying between them. The CDR3 is 12 residues long. The CDR3 is CASTRSYTEAFF. The CDR3 DNA follows: TGTGCCAGCACTCGGAGCTACACTGAAGCTTTCTTT.

CDR3 residues: CASSYRGSGSEQFF. The DNA for the CDR3 is TGTGCCAGCAGTTACCGCGGGAGCGGTAGTGAGCAGTTCTTC. The V and J genes are TRBV27 and TRBJ2-1; 7 nucleotides line up with TRBD2. Losses at the gene ends were 4 bases for V and 9 bases for J; bases not matched to a gene: 9. CDR3 length: 14 residues. The germline gives CDR1 MNHEY, CDR2 SMNVEV (reference sequence).

With respect to this clone: Additional DNA sequences in this sample encode the identical CDR3. V and J are TRBV5-1 and TRBJ2-3, with D unclear. Deletions cut 0 bases from V and 0 bases from J, with 5 bases between. Germline V lookup: CDR1 SGHRS, CDR2 YFSETQ. The CDR3 has 14 residues. The CDR3 DNA sequence: TGCGCCAGCAGCTTGGATTCTAGCACAGATACGCAGTATTTT. This codes for CASSLDSSTDTQYF. The full variable domain, its missing parts supplied by reference TRBV5-1 and TRBJ2-3, is KAGVTQTPRYLIKTRGQQVTLSCSPISGHRSVSWYQQTPGQGLQFLFEYFSETQRNKGNFPGRFSGRQFSNSRSEMNVSTLELGDSALYLCASSLDSSTDTQYFGPGTRLTVL.

This chain joins TRBV11-3 and TRBJ2-1, with D hard to call. This CDR3 is 18 amino acids long. Germline lookup yields CDR1 SGHNT and CDR2 YENEEA. Deletions cut 5 bases from V and 1 base from J, with 21 bases between. CDR3 sequence (DNA): TGTGCCAGCAGCGCGAGGACCACCGGTAGCAGGTCCTACAATGAGCAGTTCTTC. Its translation is CASSARTTGSRSYNEQFF.

CDR3 sequence reads: CASSPPGAGALSEAFF. CDR3 sequence (DNA): TGTGCCAGCAGCCCCCCTGGGGCAGGGGCCCTGTCTGAAGCTTTCTTT. The chain uses TRBV5-4 and TRBJ1-1; D might be TRBD1 (6 bases). The germline gives CDR1 SGHNT, CDR2 YYREEE (reference sequence). The CDR3 is made up of 16 amino acids. Trimming stripped 4 bases from V and 6 bases from J, with 22 bases between.

The chain is built from TRBV2 and TRBJ2-7; TRBD1 matches at 7 bases. Germline-derived CDR1 and CDR2 are SNHLY and FYNNEI. V trimming: 4 bases; J trimming: 3 bases; junction bases outside the gene matches: 6. The CDR3 consists of 14 residues. The CDR3 reads CASSVVTGLYEQYF. The CDR3 DNA follows: TGTGCCAGCAGTGTGGTGACAGGGCTCTACGAGCAGTACTTC.

V and J are TRBV5-1 and TRBJ2-1; D uncertain. This CDR3 contains 15 residues. Germline-derived CDR1 and CDR2 are SGHRS and YFSETQ. V was pared by 5 bases and J by 4 bases, with 16 bases between. CDR3 in DNA: TGCGCCAGCAGACCACCTACGCAGACTTACAATGAGCAGTTCTTC. Translating it yields CASRPPTQTYNEQFF.

The chain recombines TRBV7-6 with TRBJ1-2; tentative D call: TRBD1 (6 bases). The CDR3 has 15 amino acids. The ends were cut back, 4 bases at V and 6 bases at J, with 18 bases in the middle. The germline gives CDR1 SGHVS, CDR2 FNYEAQ. This chain's CDR3 is CASSSPPQGIHGYTF. In nucleotides, the CDR3 is TGTGCCAGCAGCTCCCCACCACAGGGAATTCATGGCTACACCTTC.

Comment on this clone: Different DNA sequences within this sample yield the same CDR3. The chain recombines TRBV19 with TRBJ2-3; D not resolved. This CDR3 has 11 residues. V lost 5 bases and J lost 4, with 4 bases in between. The germline V gene has CDR1 LNHDA and CDR2 SQIVND (reference sequence). The CDR3 DNA reads as TGTGCCAGTAGTCTTGCAGATACGCAGTATTTT. It encodes CASSLADTQYF.

CDR3 nucleotides: TGTGCCAGCTCACCACATCCAGGGTCTGCCGCCGGGGAGCTGTTTTTT. Translation gives CASSPHPGSAAGELFF. The V and J genes are TRBV18 and TRBJ2-2; perhaps TRBD1 as D (5 bases). Per the germline V gene, CDR1 is KGHSH and CDR2 is LQKENI. The CDR3 has 16 residues. The V and J ends lost 1 base and 6 bases respectively, with 15 bases between them.

This sequence joins TRBV7-2 and TRBJ2-3, with 8 bases aligning to TRBD1. This CDR3 comprises 15 residues. Germline values: CDR1 SGHTA, CDR2 FQGNSA. V was clipped by 5 bases and J by 4 bases; unmatched bases: 8. The CDR3 loop is CASSPRQGKADTQYF. CDR3 nucleotides: TGTGCCAGCAGCCCTAGACAGGGGAAGGCAGATACGCAGTATTTT.

This clone appeared once. V gene TRBV5-4 combines with J gene TRBJ2-2; a weak D match, TRBD1 (5 bases). This CDR3 is built from 13 residues. The germline V gene has CDR1 SGHNT and CDR2 YYREEE (reference sequence). Trimming removed 4 bases from V and 7 bases from J, with 11 bases in between. CDR3 in DNA: TGTGCCAGCAGCGCCCCAGGGATCGGGGAGCTGTTTTTT. The encoded protein is CASSAPGIGELFF.

The V and J genes are TRBV4-3 and TRBJ2-4; 12 bases are shared with TRBD2. The CDR3 length is 18 residues. Looked up from germline, CDR1 is LGHNA and CDR2 is YSLEER. V shed 6 bases and J 1 base; nucleotides not matched to a gene: 10. This chain's CDR3 is CASSRTSGTGGAKNIQYF. The CDR3 nucleotides read TGCGCCAGCAGTCGGACTAGCGGGACCGGGGGGGCCAAAAACATTCAGTACTTC.

The chain employs TRBV2 and TRBJ2-1, with a weak D call TRBD2 (6 bases). The CDR3 loop spans 12 amino acids. Germline assignment: CDR1 SNHLY and CDR2 FYNNEI. The germline V and J ends were trimmed by 4 bases and 9 bases, with 10 bases remaining between them. CDR3 sequence (DNA): TGTGCCAGCAGTGGGAGGGGTGCTGAGCAGTTCTTC. It specifies CASSGRGAEQFF.

The gene calls are TRBV2 and TRBJ2-7; D gene ambiguous. This CDR3 has 13 amino acids. Germline CDR1 and CDR2: SNHLY and FYNNEI. The germline V and J ends were trimmed by 3 bases and 1 base, with 7 bases remaining between them. In DNA form, the CDR3 reads TGTGCCAGCAGTGACGGGCAGTCCTACGAGCAGTACTTC. It is translated as CASSDGQSYEQYF.

This clone was counted only a few times. The chain links TRBV5-1 to TRBJ1-2; D is uncertain. CDR1 SGHRS and CDR2 YFSETQ come from the germline V gene. V lost 2 bases, J lost 4 bases, and 9 bases lay in between. This CDR3 region has 13 residues. The CDR3 reads CASSLTAFYGYTF. CDR3 in DNA: TGCGCCAGCAGCTTAACGGCTTTCTATGGCTACACCTTC.

V usage is TRBV18 and J usage is TRBJ2-7, with unresolved D. This CDR3 is 15 amino acids long. Germline CDR1 is KGHSH and CDR2 is LQKENI. Trimming took off 2 bases at V and 1 base at J, with 12 bases between the two ends. The chain's CDR3 is CASSPIHLSSYEQYF. CDR3 DNA sequence: TGTGCCAGCTCACCAATCCATCTATCATCCTACGAGCAGTACTTC.